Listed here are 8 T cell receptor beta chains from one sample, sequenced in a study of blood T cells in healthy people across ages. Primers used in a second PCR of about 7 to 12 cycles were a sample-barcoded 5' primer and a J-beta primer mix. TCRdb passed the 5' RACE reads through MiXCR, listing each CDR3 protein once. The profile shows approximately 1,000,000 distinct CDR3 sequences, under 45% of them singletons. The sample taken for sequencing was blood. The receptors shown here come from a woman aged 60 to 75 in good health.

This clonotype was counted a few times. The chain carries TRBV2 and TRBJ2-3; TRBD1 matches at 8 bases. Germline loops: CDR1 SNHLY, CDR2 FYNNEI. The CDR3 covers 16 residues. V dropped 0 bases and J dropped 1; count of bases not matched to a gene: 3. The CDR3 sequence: CASSEAGTGRTDTQYF. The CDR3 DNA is TGTGCCAGCAGTGAAGCCGGGACAGGCCGCACAGATACGCAGTATTTT.

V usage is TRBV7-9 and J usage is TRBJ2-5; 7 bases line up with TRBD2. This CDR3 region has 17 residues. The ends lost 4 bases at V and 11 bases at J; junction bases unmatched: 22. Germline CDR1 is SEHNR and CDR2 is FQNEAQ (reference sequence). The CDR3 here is CASSSLDGGSMHNEQYF. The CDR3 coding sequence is TGTGCCAGCAGCTCTCTAGACGGCGGGAGCATGCACAATGAGCAGTACTTC.

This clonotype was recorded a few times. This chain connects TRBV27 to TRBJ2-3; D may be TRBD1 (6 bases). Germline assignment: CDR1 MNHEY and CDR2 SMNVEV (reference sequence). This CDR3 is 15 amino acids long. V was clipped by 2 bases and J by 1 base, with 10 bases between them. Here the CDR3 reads CASSLRTGRTDTQYF. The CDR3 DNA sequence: TGTGCCAGCAGTTTAAGAACAGGGCGCACAGATACGCAGTATTTT.

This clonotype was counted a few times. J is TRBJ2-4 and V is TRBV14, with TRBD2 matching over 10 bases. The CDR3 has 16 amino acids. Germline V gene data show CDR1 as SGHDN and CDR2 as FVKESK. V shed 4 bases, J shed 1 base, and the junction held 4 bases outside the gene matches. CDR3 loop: CASSLLAGDAKNIQYF. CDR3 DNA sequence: TGTGCCAGCAGCCTTCTAGCGGGAGACGCCAAAAACATTCAGTACTTC. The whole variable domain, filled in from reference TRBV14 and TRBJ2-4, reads EAGVTQFPSHSVIEKGQTVTLRCDPISGHDNLYWYRRVMGKEIKFLLHFVKESKQDESGMPNNRFLAERTGGTYSTLKVQPAELEDSGVYFCASSLLAGDAKNIQYFGAGTRLSVL.

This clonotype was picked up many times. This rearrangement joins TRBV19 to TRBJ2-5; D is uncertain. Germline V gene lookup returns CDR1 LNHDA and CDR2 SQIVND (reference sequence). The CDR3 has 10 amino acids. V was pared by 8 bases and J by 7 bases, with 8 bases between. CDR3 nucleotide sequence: TGTGCCAGTGGAAGAGGGACCCAGTACTTC. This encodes CASGRGTQYF.

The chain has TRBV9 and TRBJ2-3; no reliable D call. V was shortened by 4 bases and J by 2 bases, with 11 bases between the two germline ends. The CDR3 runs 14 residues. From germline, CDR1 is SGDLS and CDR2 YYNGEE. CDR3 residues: CASSFADHTDTQYF. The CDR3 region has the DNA TGTGCCAGCAGCTTCGCCGACCACACAGATACGCAGTATTTT.

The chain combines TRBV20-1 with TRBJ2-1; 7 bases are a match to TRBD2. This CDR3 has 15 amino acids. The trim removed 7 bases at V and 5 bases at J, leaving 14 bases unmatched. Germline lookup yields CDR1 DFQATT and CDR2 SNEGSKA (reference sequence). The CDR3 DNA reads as TGCAGTGTCGAGCGGCGGGAGAGACTTGACAATGAGCAGTTCTTC. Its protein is CSVERRERLDNEQFF.

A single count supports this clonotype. The CDR3 loop is CASSNRDRGDSPLHF. In DNA, the CDR3 is TGTGCCAGCAGCAACCGGGACAGGGGCGACTCACCCCTCCACTTT. V gene TRBV7-2 combines with J gene TRBJ1-6; 10 bases fit TRBD1. The CDR3 length is 15 residues. The J segment lost 10 bases and the V segment lost 5 bases, leaving 8 bases of the junction unmatched. Germline V gene sequence: CDR1 SGHTA, CDR2 FQGNSA.